This T cell receptor beta chain was found in a study of blood T cells in healthy people across ages. The CDR3 contains 16 residues. The V and J ends lost 4 bases and 6 bases respectively, with 20 bases between them. The germline V gene has CDR1 SGDLS and CDR2 YYNGEE. A second about 7 to 12 cycle PCR used barcoded and J-beta primers. Using its own MiXCR run on the 5' RACE reads, TCRdb lists one record per CDR3 protein. This table has hundreds of thousands of distinct CDR3 sequences, approximately 67% appearing once. V gene TRBV9 combines with J gene TRBJ2-1, with D possibly matching TRBD2 (6 bases). Sample: blood. The TCR comes from a young man in good health. CDR3 protein: CASSPKRRGLPNEQFF. CDR3 nucleotide sequence: TGTGCCAGCAGCCCAAAAAGGAGGGGTTTACCCAATGAGCAGTTCTTC.